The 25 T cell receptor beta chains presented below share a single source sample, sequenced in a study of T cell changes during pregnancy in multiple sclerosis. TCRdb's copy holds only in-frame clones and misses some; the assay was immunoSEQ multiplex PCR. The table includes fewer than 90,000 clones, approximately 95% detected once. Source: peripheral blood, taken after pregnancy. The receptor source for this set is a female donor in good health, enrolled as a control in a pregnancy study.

CDR3 nucleotides: TGTGCCATACTGGGGGACAACTACGAGCAGTACTTC. As protein: CAILGDNYEQYF. The gene calls are TRBV28 and TRBJ2-7; D is perhaps TRBD1 (6 bases). The germline gives CDR1 MDHEN, CDR2 SYDVKM. Trimming stripped 10 bases from V and 3 bases from J, with 13 bases between. This CDR3 is 12 amino acids long.

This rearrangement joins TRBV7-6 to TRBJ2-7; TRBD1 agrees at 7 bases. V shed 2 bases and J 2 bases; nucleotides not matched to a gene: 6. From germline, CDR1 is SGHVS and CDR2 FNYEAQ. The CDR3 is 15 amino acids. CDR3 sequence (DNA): TGTGCCAGCAGCTTAAATAGGGACAGAACCTACGAGCAGTACTTC. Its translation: CASSLNRDRTYEQYF. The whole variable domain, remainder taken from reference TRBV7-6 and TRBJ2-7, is GAGVSQSPRYKVTKRGQDVALRCDPISGHVSLYWYRQALGQGPEFLTYFNYEAQQDKSGLPNDRFSAERPEGSISTLTIQRTEQRDSAMYRCASSLNRDRTYEQYFGPGTRLTVT.

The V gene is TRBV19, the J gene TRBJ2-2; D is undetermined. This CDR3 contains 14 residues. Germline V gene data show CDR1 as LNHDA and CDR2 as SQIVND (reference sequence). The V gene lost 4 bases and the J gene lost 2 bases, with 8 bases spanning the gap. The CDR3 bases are TGTGCCAGTAGTAGCCGGGTAAACACCGGGGAGCTGTTTTTT. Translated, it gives CASSSRVNTGELFF. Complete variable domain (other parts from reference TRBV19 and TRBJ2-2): DGGITQSPKYLFRKEGQNVTLSCEQNLNHDAMYWYRQDPGQGLRLIYYSQIVNDFQKGDIAEGYSVSREKKESFPLTVTSAQKNPTAFYLCASSSRVNTGELFFGEGSRLTVL.

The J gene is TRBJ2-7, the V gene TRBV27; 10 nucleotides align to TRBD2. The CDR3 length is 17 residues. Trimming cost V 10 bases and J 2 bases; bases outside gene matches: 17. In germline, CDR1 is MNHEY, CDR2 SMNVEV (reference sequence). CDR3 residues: CATWGSSGRGGAYEQYF. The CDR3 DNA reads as TGTGCCACCTGGGGGTCTAGCGGGAGAGGGGGGGCCTACGAGCAGTACTTC.

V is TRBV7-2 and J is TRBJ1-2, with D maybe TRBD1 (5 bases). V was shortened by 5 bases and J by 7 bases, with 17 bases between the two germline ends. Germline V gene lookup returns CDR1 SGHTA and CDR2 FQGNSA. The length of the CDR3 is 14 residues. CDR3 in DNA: TGTGCCAGCAGCCTAACCCAGGGAAAGCGTGGCTACACCTTC. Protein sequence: CASSLTQGKRGYTF.

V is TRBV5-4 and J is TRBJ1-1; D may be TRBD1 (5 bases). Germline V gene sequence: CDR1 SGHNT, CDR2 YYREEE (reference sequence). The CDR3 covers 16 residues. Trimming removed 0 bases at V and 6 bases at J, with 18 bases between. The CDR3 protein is CASSLGGDRAGPEAFF. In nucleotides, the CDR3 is TGTGCCAGCAGCTTGGGTGGCGACAGAGCAGGTCCTGAAGCTTTCTTT.

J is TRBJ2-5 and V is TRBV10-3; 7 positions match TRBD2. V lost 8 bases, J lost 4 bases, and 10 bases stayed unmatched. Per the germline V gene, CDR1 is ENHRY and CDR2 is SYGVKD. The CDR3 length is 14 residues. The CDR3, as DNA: TGTGCCATCGCGGGGGTAGGGGTTGGAGAGACCCAGTACTTC. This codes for CAIAGVGVGETQYF.

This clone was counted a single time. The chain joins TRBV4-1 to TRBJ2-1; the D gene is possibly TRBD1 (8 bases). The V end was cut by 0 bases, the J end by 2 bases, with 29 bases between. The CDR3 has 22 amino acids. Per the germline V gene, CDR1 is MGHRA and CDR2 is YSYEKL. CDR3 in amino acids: CASSQESSLTGDAGVTYNEQFF. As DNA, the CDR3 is TGCGCCAGCAGCCAAGAGAGCTCATTGACAGGGGATGCGGGAGTAACCTACAATGAGCAGTTCTTC.

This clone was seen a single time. CDR3 protein: CASSFGTGGMDTQYF. The CDR3 nucleotides are TGTGCCAGCAGCTTCGGGACAGGGGGTATGGATACGCAGTATTTT. This chain links TRBV11-2 with TRBJ2-3, with 11 bases fitting TRBD1. Looked up from germline, CDR1 is SGHAT and CDR2 is FQNNGV. The length of the CDR3 is 15 residues. The V segment lost 3 bases and the J segment 6 bases; nucleotides outside the gene matches: 5.

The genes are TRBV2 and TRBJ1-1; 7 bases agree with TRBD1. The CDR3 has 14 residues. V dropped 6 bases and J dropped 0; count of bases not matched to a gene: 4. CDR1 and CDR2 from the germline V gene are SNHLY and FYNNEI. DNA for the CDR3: TGTGCCAGCAGAGGGACAGCTATGAACACTGAAGCTTTCTTT. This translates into CASRGTAMNTEAFF.

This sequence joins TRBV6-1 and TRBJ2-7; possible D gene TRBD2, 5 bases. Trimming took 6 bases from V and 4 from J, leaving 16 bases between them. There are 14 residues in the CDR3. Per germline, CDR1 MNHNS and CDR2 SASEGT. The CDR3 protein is CASSTRRDTYEQYF. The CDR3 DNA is TGTGCCAGCAGCACGAGACGGGATACTTACGAGCAGTACTTC.

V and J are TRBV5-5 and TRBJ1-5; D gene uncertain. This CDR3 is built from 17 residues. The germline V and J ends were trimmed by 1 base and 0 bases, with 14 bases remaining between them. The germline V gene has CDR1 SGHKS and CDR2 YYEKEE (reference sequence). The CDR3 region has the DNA TGTGCCAGCAGCTTGAGTTTTGGACTTTATAGCAATCAGCCCCAGCATTTT. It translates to CASSLSFGLYSNQPQHF.

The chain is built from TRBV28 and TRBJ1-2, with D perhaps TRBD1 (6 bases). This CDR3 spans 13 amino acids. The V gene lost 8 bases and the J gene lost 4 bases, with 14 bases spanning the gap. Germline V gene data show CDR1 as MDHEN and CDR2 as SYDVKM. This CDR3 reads CASARGPTYGYTF. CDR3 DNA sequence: TGTGCCAGCGCGCGGGGGCCAACCTATGGCTACACCTTC.

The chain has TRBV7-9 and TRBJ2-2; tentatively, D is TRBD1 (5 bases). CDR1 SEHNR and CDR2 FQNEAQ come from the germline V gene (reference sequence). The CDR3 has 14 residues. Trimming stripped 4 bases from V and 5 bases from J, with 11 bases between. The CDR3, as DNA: TGTGCCAGCAGCTCAACGCAGGGAACCGGGGAGCTGTTTTTT. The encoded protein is CASSSTQGTGELFF.

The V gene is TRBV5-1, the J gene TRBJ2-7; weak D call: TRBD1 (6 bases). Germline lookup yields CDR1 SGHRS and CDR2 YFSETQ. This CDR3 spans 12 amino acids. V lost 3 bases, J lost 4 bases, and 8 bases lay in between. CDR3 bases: TGCGCCAGCAGCTCAGGACAGTACGAGCAGTACTTC. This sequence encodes CASSSGQYEQYF.

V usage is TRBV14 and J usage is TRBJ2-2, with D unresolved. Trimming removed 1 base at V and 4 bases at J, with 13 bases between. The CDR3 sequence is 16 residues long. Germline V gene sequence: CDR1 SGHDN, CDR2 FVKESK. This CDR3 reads CASSQGGIRSTGELFF. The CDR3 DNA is TGTGCCAGCAGCCAAGGAGGCATCAGATCCACCGGGGAGCTGTTTTTT.

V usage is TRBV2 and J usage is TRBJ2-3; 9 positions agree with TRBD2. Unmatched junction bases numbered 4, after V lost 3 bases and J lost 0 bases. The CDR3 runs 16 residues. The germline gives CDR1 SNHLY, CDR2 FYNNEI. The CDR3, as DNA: TGTGCCAGCAGTGACCTAGCGGGGAGTAGCACAGATACGCAGTATTTT. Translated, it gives CASSDLAGSSTDTQYF.

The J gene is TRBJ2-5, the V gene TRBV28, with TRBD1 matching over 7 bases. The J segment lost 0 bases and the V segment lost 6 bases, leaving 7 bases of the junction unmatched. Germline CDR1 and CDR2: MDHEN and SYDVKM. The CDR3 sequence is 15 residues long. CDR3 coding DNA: TGTGCCAGCAGCCCCGGGACAGCCGACCAAGAGACCCAGTACTTC. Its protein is CASSPGTADQETQYF. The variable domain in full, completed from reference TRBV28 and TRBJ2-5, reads DVKVTQSSRYLVKRTGEKVFLECVQDMDHENMFWYRQDPGLGLRLIYFSYDVKMKEKGDIPEGYSVSREKKERFSLILESASTNQTSMYLCASSPGTADQETQYFGPGTRLLVL.

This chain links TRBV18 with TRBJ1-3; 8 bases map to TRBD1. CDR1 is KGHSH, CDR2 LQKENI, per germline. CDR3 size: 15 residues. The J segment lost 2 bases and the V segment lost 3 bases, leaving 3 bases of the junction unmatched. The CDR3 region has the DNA TGTGCCAGCTCACCGGGACAGGTTCCTGGAAACACCATATATTTT. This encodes CASSPGQVPGNTIYF.

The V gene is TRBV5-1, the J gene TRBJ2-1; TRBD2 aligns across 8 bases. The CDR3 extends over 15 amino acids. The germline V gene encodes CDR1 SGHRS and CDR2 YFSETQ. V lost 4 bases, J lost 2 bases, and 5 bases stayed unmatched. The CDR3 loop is CASSPSGGPYNEQFF. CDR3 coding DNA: TGCGCCAGCAGCCCCTCGGGAGGGCCCTACAATGAGCAGTTCTTC.

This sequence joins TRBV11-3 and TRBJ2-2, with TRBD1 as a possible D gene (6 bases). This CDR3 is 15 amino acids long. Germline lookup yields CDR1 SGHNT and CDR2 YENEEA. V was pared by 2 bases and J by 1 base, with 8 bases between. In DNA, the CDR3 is TGTGCCAGCAGCTTATCAGGGGTGAACACCGGGGAGCTGTTTTTT. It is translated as CASSLSGVNTGELFF.

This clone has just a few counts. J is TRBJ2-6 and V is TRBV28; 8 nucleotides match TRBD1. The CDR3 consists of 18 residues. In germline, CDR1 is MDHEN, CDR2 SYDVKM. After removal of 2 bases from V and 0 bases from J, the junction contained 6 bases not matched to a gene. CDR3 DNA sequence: TGTGCCAGCAGTTTAGCAGGACAGGGTTTCTCTGGGGCCAACGTCCTGACTTTC. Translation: CASSLAGQGFSGANVLTF. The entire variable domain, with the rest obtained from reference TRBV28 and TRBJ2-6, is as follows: DVKVTQSSRYLVKRTGEKVFLECVQDMDHENMFWYRQDPGLGLRLIYFSYDVKMKEKGDIPEGYSVSREKKERFSLILESASTNQTSMYLCASSLAGQGFSGANVLTFGAGSRLTVL.

This CDR3 reads CASSPRTSGDEQYF. The CDR3 DNA is TGCGCCAGCAGCCCGAGGACTAGCGGTGACGAGCAGTACTTC. The J gene is TRBJ2-7, the V gene TRBV5-1; 10 bases are a match to TRBD2. The J segment lost 5 bases and the V segment lost 4 bases, leaving 6 bases of the junction unmatched. CDR1 SGHRS and CDR2 YFSETQ come from the germline V gene. The CDR3 runs to 14 residues.

In nucleotides, the CDR3 is TGTGCCAGCAGCTTTGGCGGGAAACAGTTCTTC. Protein sequence: CASSFGGKQFF. V usage is TRBV7-9 and J usage is TRBJ2-1; TRBD2 might be the D (6 bases). CDR1 and CDR2 (germline): SEHNR, FQNEAQ (reference sequence). V was clipped by 3 bases and J by 13 bases, with 10 bases between them. This CDR3 region has 11 residues.

The CDR3 DNA reads TGTGCCAGCAGCGCTCGGGACAGATACGAGCAGTACTTC. Its translation is CASSARDRYEQYF. This sequence joins TRBV7-8 and TRBJ2-7, with 7 bases fitting TRBD1. The CDR3 is made up of 13 amino acids. Trimming took 5 bases from V and 4 from J; bases not matched to a gene: 5. Germline CDR1 is SGHVS and CDR2 is FQNEAQ. The full variable domain, completed using reference TRBV7-8 and TRBJ2-7, is GAGVSQSPRYKVAKRGQDVALRCDPISGHVSLFWYQQALGQGPEFLTYFQNEAQLDKSGLPSDRFFAERPEGSVSTLKIQRTQQEDSAVYLCASSARDRYEQYFGPGTRLTVT.